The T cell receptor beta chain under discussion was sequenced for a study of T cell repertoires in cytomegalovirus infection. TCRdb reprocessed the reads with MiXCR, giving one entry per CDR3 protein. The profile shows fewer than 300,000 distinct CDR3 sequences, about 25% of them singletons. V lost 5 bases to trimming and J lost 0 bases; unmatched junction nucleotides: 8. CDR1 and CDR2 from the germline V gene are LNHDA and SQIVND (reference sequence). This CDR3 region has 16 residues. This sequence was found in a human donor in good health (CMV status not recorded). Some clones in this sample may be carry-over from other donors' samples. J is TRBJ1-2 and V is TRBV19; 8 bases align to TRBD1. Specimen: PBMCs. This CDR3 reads CASSPTGTGANYGYTF. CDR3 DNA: TGTGCCAGTAGTCCGACCGGGACAGGAGCTAACTATGGCTACACCTTC.